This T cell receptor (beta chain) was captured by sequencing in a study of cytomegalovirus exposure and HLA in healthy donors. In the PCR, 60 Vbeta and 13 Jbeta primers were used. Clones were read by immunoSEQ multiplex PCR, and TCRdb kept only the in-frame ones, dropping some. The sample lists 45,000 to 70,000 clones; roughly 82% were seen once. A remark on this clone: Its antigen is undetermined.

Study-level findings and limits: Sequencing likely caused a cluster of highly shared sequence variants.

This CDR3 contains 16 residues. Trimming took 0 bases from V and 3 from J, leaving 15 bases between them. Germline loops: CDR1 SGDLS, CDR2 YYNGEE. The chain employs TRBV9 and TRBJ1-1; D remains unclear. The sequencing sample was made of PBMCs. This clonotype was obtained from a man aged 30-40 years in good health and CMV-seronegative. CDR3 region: CASSVGADPRDTEAFF. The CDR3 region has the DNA TGTGCCAGCAGCGTAGGGGCCGATCCGAGGGACACTGAAGCTTTCTTT.